The clone carrying this TCR beta chain has only one observation. The data derive from a study of blood T cell repertoires in COVID-19. Study as a whole: There were acute and convalescent COVID-19 samples, and they came from the United States, Italy and Spain.

Participants' own reports of clinical history determined their cohort assignment. Among Cohort 3 donors, those recovered had two negative PCRs, clearance, or symptom resolution. In the study's own analysis: Reference gene primers were amplified, and this amplification served to estimate nucleated cell counts. Using immunoSEQ multiplex PCR, the repertoire was profiled, and TCRdb retains in-frame clones only, with some absent. V and J calls and clone size come straight from that table; D and trimming were deduced from the DNA. The profile shows roughly 340,000 clones, more than 80% of them singletons. Germline lookup yields CDR1 SQVTM and CDR2 ANQGSEA. V was pared by 2 bases and J by 6 bases, with 1 base of the junction left unmatched. CDR3 length: 12 amino acids.

The V gene is TRBV29-1, the J gene TRBJ1-2, with 9 positions matching TRBD1. The clonotype originates from a man aged 18 to 35 who had recovered from COVID-19. The sample comprised PBMCs or T cells enriched from blood (not recorded which). The CDR3 DNA sequence: TGCAGCGTTGAAAGGACAGGGGATGGCTACACCTTC. Protein: CSVERTGDGYTF.